Sequencing of this TCR beta chain was carried out in a study of response to subunit inactivated influenza vaccine. Overall study findings and caveats: Authors proposed each seasonal influenza vaccination draws in few new T cells.

Concerning this clonotype itself: Its antigen remains unknown.

TCRdb re-analysed the RT-PCR reads in MiXCR, keeping a single row per CDR3 protein. Of a few hundred thousand distinct CDR3 sequences listed, around 13% are singletons. The clonotype was recovered from a man between 45 and 60 years old who received an inactivated influenza vaccine. Sequenced here: PBMCs from blood, sampled less than 13 days after vaccination.

The CDR3 loop reads CASSGQSGNTIYF. In nucleotides, the CDR3 is TGTGCCAGCAGCGGACAATCTGGAAACACCATATATTTT. The chain joins TRBV7-9 to TRBJ1-3; D possibly corresponds to TRBD1 (5 bases). The V and J ends lost 5 bases and 1 base respectively, with 6 bases between them. This CDR3 region has 13 residues. Germline-derived CDR1 and CDR2 are SEHNR and FQNEAQ (reference sequence). Using reference TRBV7-9 and TRBJ1-3 for the parts outside the CDR3, the full variable domain is DTGVSQNPRHKITKRGQNVTFRCDPISEHNRLYWYRQTLGQGPEFLTYFQNEAQLEKSRLLSDRFSAERPKGSFSTLEIQRTEQGDSAMYLCASSGQSGNTIYFGEGSWLTVV.